One and the same sample provided the 29 T cell receptor beta chains below, sequenced in a study of blood T cell repertoires in COVID-19. TCRdb's table, derived via immunoSEQ multiplex PCR, lists solely in-frame clones and lacks some. The sample shows fewer than 250,000 clones, 85% to 90% of them seen only once. Sequencing was carried out using PBMCs or T cells enriched from blood (not recorded which). The receptors stem from a man between 45 and 60 years old who had been exposed to COVID-19.

V usage is TRBV6-5 and J usage is TRBJ1-1; the D gene is possibly TRBD1 (6 bases). V dropped 2 bases and J dropped 8 bases, with 18 bases sitting between them. Germline CDR1 MNHEY, CDR2 SVGAGI. The CDR3 loop spans 15 amino acids. CDR3 coding DNA: TGTGCCAGCAGTTACAGGGGGTCCGACGACTTAGAAGCTTTCTTT. Translated: CASSYRGSDDLEAFF.

In this sample, this clone turned up once. The rearrangement joins TRBV6-5 to TRBJ2-3; the match to TRBD1 covers 7 bases. CDR1 and CDR2 (germline): MNHEY, SVGAGI. CDR3 length: 15 amino acids. J lost 3 bases, V lost 6 bases, and 9 bases had no gene match. The CDR3 DNA sequence: TGTGCCAGCAGACAGCCAGGGGGTTCTACAGATACGCAGTATTTT. Protein product: CASRQPGGSTDTQYF.

The chain has TRBV18 and TRBJ1-5; 8 bases fit TRBD1. CDR3 size: 14 residues. The J segment lost 6 bases and the V segment lost 3 bases, leaving 4 bases of the junction unmatched. Looked up from germline, CDR1 is KGHSH and CDR2 is LQKENI. The CDR3 here is CASSPQGAGQPQHF. CDR3 bases: TGTGCCAGCTCACCTCAGGGGGCGGGTCAGCCCCAGCATTTT.

The chain is built from TRBV20-1 and TRBJ1-1, with D hard to call. The CDR3 covers 13 residues. V lost 3 bases to trimming and J lost 0 bases, with 8 bases between them. In germline, CDR1 is DFQATT, CDR2 SNEGSKA (reference sequence). Here the CDR3 reads CSASPHMNTEAFF. The CDR3 nucleotides are TGCAGTGCTAGTCCGCACATGAACACTGAAGCTTTCTTT.

This rearrangement joins TRBV5-4 to TRBJ1-2, with 8 positions matching TRBD1. The CDR3 is 14 amino acids. V shed 4 bases and J 4 bases; nucleotides not matched to a gene: 6. CDR1 is SGHNT and CDR2 is YYREEE in the germline V gene (reference sequence). The CDR3 sequence: CASSGGQDFYGYTF. The CDR3 region has the DNA TGTGCCAGCAGCGGGGGACAGGACTTCTATGGCTACACCTTC.

CDR3 sequence: CASCYPGGEQFF. The CDR3 nucleotides are TGTGCGTCCTGTTATCCTGGGGGCGAGCAGTTCTTC. The rearrangement links TRBV7-3 to TRBJ2-1; perhaps TRBD1 as D (6 bases). In germline, CDR1 is SGHTA, CDR2 FQGTGA. This CDR3 has 12 residues.

The V and J genes are TRBV7-9 and TRBJ2-1; 9 bases align to TRBD2. The CDR3 length is 13 residues. V shed 7 bases, J shed 8 bases, and the junction held 6 bases outside the gene matches. Looked up from germline, CDR1 is SEHNR and CDR2 is FQNEAQ (reference sequence). The CDR3 sequence: CASKVRGGHEQFF. The CDR3 coding sequence is TGTGCCAGCAAGGTGCGGGGGGGCCATGAGCAGTTCTTC.

This sequence joins TRBV4-1 and TRBJ2-5, with 7 bases matching TRBD2. The CDR3 is made up of 16 amino acids. V shed 4 bases, J shed 2 bases, and the junction held 10 bases outside the gene matches. Germline CDR1 is MGHRA and CDR2 is YSYEKL. The CDR3 spells CASSPHSGLKQETQYF. The CDR3 region has the DNA TGCGCCAGCAGCCCACATAGCGGGCTGAAACAAGAGACCCAGTACTTC.

The J gene is TRBJ2-5, the V gene TRBV19; D is undetermined. V dropped 4 bases and J dropped 7 bases, with 13 bases sitting between them. This CDR3 contains 13 residues. Germline CDR1 and CDR2: LNHDA and SQIVND (reference sequence). The CDR3, as DNA: TGTGCCAGTAGTAATTGGTTGTGGGCGACCCAGTACTTC. It encodes CASSNWLWATQYF.

The chain carries TRBV10-3 and TRBJ1-6; D gene unclear. Germline CDR1 is ENHRY and CDR2 is SYGVKD. This CDR3 is built from 14 residues. The V end lost 0 bases, the J end lost 8 bases, and 8 bases lay between the germline ends. CDR3 in amino acids: CAISESSTDSPLHF. For the CDR3, the DNA is TGTGCCATCAGTGAGTCGAGTACGGATTCACCCCTCCACTTT.

This clone was seen more than once but under ten times. The rearrangement joins TRBV28 to TRBJ1-2; the match to TRBD1 covers 10 bases. Trimming took 6 bases from V and 8 from J; bases not matched to a gene: 9. CDR1 is MDHEN and CDR2 is SYDVKM in the germline V gene. The CDR3 is made up of 14 amino acids. CDR3 in amino acids: CASRVGDRGWGYTF. DNA of the CDR3: TGTGCCAGCAGGGTAGGGGACAGGGGCTGGGGCTACACCTTC.

This clone was counted once. The rearrangement links TRBV7-9 to TRBJ2-1, with TRBD1 identical over 8 bases. This CDR3 has 14 residues. Germline CDR1 reads SEHNR; CDR2 reads FQNEAQ (reference sequence). V was clipped by 4 bases and J by 9 bases; unmatched bases: 8. The CDR3 coding sequence is TGTGCCAGCAGCTCCGGACAGGGTGGGGGTGAGCAGTTCTTC. Translation gives CASSSGQGGGEQFF.

The J gene is TRBJ2-7, the V gene TRBV6-5; 8 nucleotides align to TRBD2. Germline V gene sequence: CDR1 MNHEY, CDR2 SVGAGI. Losses at the gene ends were 5 bases for V and 3 bases for J; bases not matched to a gene: 3. The CDR3 has 13 residues. The CDR3: CASSQSGSYEQYF. As DNA, the CDR3 is TGTGCCAGCAGTCAAAGCGGGAGCTACGAGCAGTACTTC.

The V gene is TRBV6-2 or TRBV6-3, the J gene TRBJ1-4; D ambiguous. The CDR3 sequence is 15 residues long. V was pared by 2 bases and J by 5 bases, with 12 bases between. The germline V gene encodes CDR1 MNHEY and CDR2 SVGEGT. CDR3 amino acids: CASSYLREQNEKLFF. The CDR3 DNA reads TGTGCCAGCAGTTACCTCCGGGAACAAAATGAAAAACTGTTTTTT.

The chain employs TRBV19 and TRBJ1-1, with a weak D call TRBD1 (5 bases). The CDR3 extends over 13 amino acids. The V end was cut by 3 bases, the J end by 7 bases, with 12 bases between. Germline CDR1 is LNHDA and CDR2 is SQIVND (reference sequence). The CDR3, as DNA: TGTGCCAGTAGTATCGGGGGGTACAGTGAAGCTTTCTTT. Its protein product is CASSIGGYSEAFF.

The chain recombines TRBV2 with TRBJ1-5, with D maybe TRBD1 (6 bases). From germline, CDR1 is SNHLY and CDR2 FYNNEI. This CDR3 is 14 amino acids long. V lost 10 bases to trimming and J lost 4 bases, with 17 bases between them. DNA for the CDR3: TGTGCCAAGCAGGGCACAGGGAGTAATCAGCCCCAGCATTTT. Translating it yields CAKQGTGSNQPQHF.

The chain joins TRBV7-9 to TRBJ1-4; unclear D gene. Germline V gives CDR1 SEHNR, CDR2 FQNEAQ (reference sequence). Trimming took 5 bases from V and 8 from J, leaving 18 bases between them. The CDR3 sequence is 15 residues long. DNA for the CDR3: TGTGCCAGCAGCACGAGAGGATGGGTCGGGGAAAAACTGTTTTTT. This sequence encodes CASSTRGWVGEKLFF.

As regards this clone: Different DNA sequences within this sample yield the same CDR3. This chain connects TRBV19 to TRBJ1-1; D is uncertain. The CDR3 has 13 amino acids. Germline values: CDR1 LNHDA, CDR2 SQIVND (reference sequence). Trimming took 3 bases from V and 1 from J, leaving 6 bases between them. The CDR3 loop reads CASSIGRNTEAFF. In nucleotides, the CDR3 is TGTGCCAGTAGTATTGGGAGGAACACTGAAGCTTTCTTT. The whole variable domain, remainder taken from reference TRBV19 and TRBJ1-1, is DGGITQSPKYLFRKEGQNVTLSCEQNLNHDAMYWYRQDPGQGLRLIYYSQIVNDFQKGDIAEGYSVSREKKESFPLTVTSAQKNPTAFYLCASSIGRNTEAFFGQGTRLTVV.

Only one count was recorded for this clone. The chain links TRBV7-2 to TRBJ2-1; a possible D gene is TRBD1 (6 bases). The CDR3 has 14 residues. From germline, CDR1 is SGHTA and CDR2 FQGNSA. Trimming removed 3 bases from V and 9 bases from J, with 15 bases in between. The CDR3 DNA follows: TGTGCCAGCAGCTTCGTCACAGGGCCTGGTGAGCAGTTCTTC. Translation gives CASSFVTGPGEQFF.

The V call is TRBV5-4, the J call TRBJ1-5; D is possibly TRBD1 (5 bases). Trimming shortened V by 4 bases and J by 0 bases, and 20 bases separated the two germline ends. Germline assignment: CDR1 SGHNT and CDR2 YYREEE (reference sequence). The CDR3 has 18 residues. CDR3 amino acids: CASSPMTDTSYSNQPQHF. CDR3 sequence (DNA): TGTGCCAGCAGCCCCATGACAGACACCTCTTATAGCAATCAGCCCCAGCATTTT.

This clone occurred a few times. This sequence joins TRBV24-1 and TRBJ1-4; 7 nucleotides match TRBD1. The germline gives CDR1 KGHDR, CDR2 SFDVKD. The junction had 6 bases not matched to a gene; V was cut back by 5 bases and J by 4 bases. The CDR3 is made up of 15 amino acids. For the CDR3, the DNA is TGTGCCACCAGTGCCGGAGGACAGGTTAATGAAAAACTGTTTTTT. Translating gives CATSAGGQVNEKLFF.

The V call is TRBV5-4, the J call TRBJ1-1; 7 positions match TRBD1. The CDR3 spans 17 residues. V lost 4 bases to trimming and J lost 0 bases; unmatched junction nucleotides: 12. Per the germline V gene, CDR1 is SGHNT and CDR2 is YYREEE (reference sequence). The CDR3 bases are TGTGCCAGCAGCCGCGATCTATTGACAGGGCTGAACACTGAAGCTTTCTTT. This translates into CASSRDLLTGLNTEAFF.

This clone has a single count. The chain uses TRBV5-8 and TRBJ1-1; D gene uncertain. The germline gives CDR1 SGHTS, CDR2 YDEGEE. The ends were cut back, 0 bases at V and 5 bases at J, with 8 bases in the middle. This CDR3 contains 13 residues. The CDR3 spells CASSLAPGTEAFF. Written as DNA, the CDR3 is TGTGCCAGCAGCTTGGCTCCGGGGACTGAAGCTTTCTTT.

The V gene is TRBV28, the J gene TRBJ2-4, with 12 bases lining up with TRBD2. CDR3 size: 17 residues. Germline-derived CDR1 and CDR2 are MDHEN and SYDVKM. J lost 0 bases, V lost 2 bases, and 2 bases had no gene match. The DNA for the CDR3 is TGTGCCAGCAGTTTAGCTAGCGGGGGGGCAGCCAAAAACATTCAGTACTTC. Protein: CASSLASGGAAKNIQYF.

The chain recombines TRBV5-1 with TRBJ1-2; tentative D call: TRBD1 (5 bases). V was cut by 0 bases and J by 4 bases, with 13 bases left in between. Per germline, CDR1 SGHRS and CDR2 YFSETQ. This CDR3 has 15 residues. CDR3 sequence: CASSLGPQGSYGYTF. The DNA of the CDR3 is TGCGCCAGCAGCTTGGGGCCGCAGGGTAGCTATGGCTACACCTTC. The complete variable domain, with remaining parts taken from reference TRBV5-1 and TRBJ1-2, reads KAGVTQTPRYLIKTRGQQVTLSCSPISGHRSVSWYQQTPGQGLQFLFEYFSETQRNKGNFPGRFSGRQFSNSRSEMNVSTLELGDSALYLCASSLGPQGSYGYTFGSGTRLTVV.

The rearrangement joins TRBV30 to TRBJ2-6, with D hard to call. The CDR3 has 14 amino acids. Trimming took off 4 bases at V and 0 bases at J, with 7 bases between the two ends. Germline CDR1 GTSNPN, CDR2 SVGIG (reference sequence). CDR3 loop: CAWTRSSGANVLTF. The CDR3 coding sequence is TGTGCCTGGACCAGGTCCTCTGGGGCCAACGTCCTGACTTTC.

V usage is TRBV5-1 and J usage is TRBJ2-5; the D gene is possibly TRBD2 (6 bases). Germline CDR1 is SGHRS and CDR2 is YFSETQ. The CDR3 spans 14 residues. Trimming pared 6 bases from V and 1 base from J, leaving 13 bases between. CDR3 protein: CASKQRGIQETQYF. CDR3 in DNA: TGCGCCAGCAAGCAACGGGGGATCCAAGAGACCCAGTACTTC.

The rearrangement links TRBV29-1 to TRBJ2-7; 9 nucleotides line up with TRBD1. There are 13 residues in the CDR3. The V segment lost 5 bases and the J segment 6 bases; nucleotides outside the gene matches: 8. The germline gives CDR1 SQVTM, CDR2 ANQGSEA. The CDR3 protein is CSVQAGTGPEQYV. The CDR3, as DNA: TGCAGCGTTCAAGCTGGGACAGGGCCCGAGCAGTACGTC.

V gene TRBV11-2 combines with J gene TRBJ2-7; D unclear. The germline V gene has CDR1 SGHAT and CDR2 FQNNGV. The CDR3 has 15 amino acids. V lost 5 bases and J 2 bases, leaving 16 bases between the germline ends. For the CDR3, the DNA is TGTGCCAGCAGCCCCCTTTTCGGCAGCGCCTACGAGCAGTACTTC. Protein sequence: CASSPLFGSAYEQYF.